What follows are 5 T cell receptor beta chains derived from one specimen sequenced in a study of T cells in Graves' hyperthyroidism and ophthalmopathy. Researchers took RNA transcripts and amplified the TCR beta CDR3 regions from them. A set of HTBI primers served as the primers for a first-round RT-PCR of the TCR CDR3. Each CDR3 protein gets one entry after TCRdb re-called the multiplex PCR reads with MiXCR. The sample has about 370,000 distinct CDR3 sequences; over 12% are singletons. The specimen was blood. Receptors were obtained from a woman between 55 and 75 years old with Graves' ophthalmopathy.

Concerning this clonotype itself: Since a much larger clone is just one base distant, this may be a read error. The CDR3 does not close with the conserved phenylalanine or tryptophan, likely indicating a read error. The V call is TRBV15, the J call TRBJ1-5; D is ambiguous. Germline CDR1 reads LNHNV; CDR2 reads YYDKDF (reference sequence). V dropped 0 bases and J dropped 4 bases, with 10 bases sitting between them. This CDR3 is built from 15 residues. In DNA, the CDR3 is TGTGCCACCAGCAGAGAGCGGAGAGTAAATCAGCCCCAGCATTCT. Amino acid sequence: CATSRERRVNQPQHS.

The V and J genes are TRBV4-1 and TRBJ2-7; possibly TRBD2 for D (6 bases). Germline values: CDR1 MGHRA, CDR2 YSYEKL. V was pared by 2 bases and J by 2 bases, with 13 bases between. This CDR3 region has 15 residues. For the CDR3, the DNA is TGCGCCAGCAGCCAAACGGGACTTTCCCCCTACGAGCAGTACTTC. It codes for CASSQTGLSPYEQYF.

In its sample, this clonotype was seen many times. This chain links TRBV10-1 with TRBJ2-7, with TRBD1 matching 9 bases. V shed 8 bases and J 3 bases; nucleotides not matched to a gene: 2. This CDR3 has 12 amino acids. CDR1 is WNHNN and CDR2 is SYGVQD in the germline V gene (reference sequence). The DNA for the CDR3 is TGCGCCAGCGGGGACAGGGTCTACGAGCAGTACTTC. Translated, it gives CASGDRVYEQYF.

The table lists this clonotype with many counts. The rearrangement joins TRBV28 to TRBJ2-7; 12 bases fit TRBD2. CDR1 MDHEN and CDR2 SYDVKM come from the germline V gene. V gave up 5 bases and J gave up 1 base; unmatched junction bases: 3. The CDR3 runs 15 residues. CDR3 DNA: TGTGCCAGCAGTGTCACTAGCGGGAGGTCCTACGAGCAGTACTTC. It translates to CASSVTSGRSYEQYF.

This clonotype was picked up many times. This chain connects TRBV20-1 to TRBJ2-7, with D maybe TRBD1 (5 bases). Germline V gene sequence: CDR1 DFQATT, CDR2 SNEGSKA (reference sequence). Trimming removed 0 bases from V and 3 bases from J, with 15 bases in between. The CDR3 is 15 amino acids. The CDR3 DNA follows: TGCAGTGCTAGAGATCGAAGGACACTTTACTACGAGCAGTACTTC. It codes for CSARDRRTLYYEQYF.